The T cell receptor beta chain described here comes from a study of cytomegalovirus exposure and HLA in healthy donors. Background on the study: In terms of ancestry, the Caucasian-associated cluster contained about 80% of the approximately 400 genotyped donors. Points from the study as a whole: Several top significant clusters appeared, in a later analysis, to be linked to common viral pathogens. Overall, approximately 150 TCR beta chains were annotated as cytomegalovirus-associated.

The study ran its PCR with 60 Vbeta and 13 Jbeta primers. Profiled with immunoSEQ multiplex PCR; TCRdb holds only in-frame clones, not every one. The sample carries approximately 38,000 clones, around 83% recorded once. In germline, CDR1 is MDHEN, CDR2 SYDVKM. The CDR3 runs 19 residues. V shed 1 base, J shed 4 bases, and the junction held 16 bases outside the gene matches. With regard to this clone: The antigen remains unidentified. Other DNA variants within this sample encode the same CDR3.

The sequence was obtained from a young woman in good health and CMV-seronegative. V gene TRBV28 combines with J gene TRBJ2-7, with 10 bases fitting TRBD1. Sequenced: PBMCs. Written as DNA, the CDR3 is TGTGCCAGCAGTTTATTTGGGACAGGGGCCTCTTTGAAAGGATACGAGCAGTACTTC. Translation gives CASSLFGTGASLKGYEQYF.